The rows below give T cell receptor beta chains drawn from one sample of a study of OX40 agonist ivuxolimab in advanced cancers. Assay used: immunoSEQ multiplex PCR; TCRdb lists only in-frame clones, some missing. This table has some 30,000 clones, over 65% appearing once. This sample comprised CD4+ or CD8+ T cells sorted from blood, obtained in a trial of the OX40 agonist ivuxolimab. These receptors were obtained from an adult with an advanced solid tumor such as melanoma, head and neck, liver or kidney cancer. Both conserved end residues are part of each CDR3. Each record gives: J gene, V gene, CDR3 length, D gene, clone size, CDR3 DNA, CDR3 protein. A D gene is named only where the DNA matches it firmly. Not every row has a clone size; where given, it reads once, few, many or a size class.

TRBJ2-2,TRBV19,15,-,once,TGTGCCAGTAGTATTGACAGAAGTAACCCCGGGGAGCTGTTTTTT,CASSIDRSNPGELFF
TRBJ2-5,TRBV9,14,TRBD1,-,TGTGCCAGCAGCGCCGACAGGGCGCTTGAGACCCAGTACTTC,CASSADRALETQYF
TRBJ1-1,TRBV7-6,13,TRBD1,-,TGTGCCAGCAGCGAGGACAGGGGGGCGTCGGCTTTCTTT,CASSEDRGASAFF
TRBJ2-7,TRBV6-5,15,TRBD1,-,TGTGCCAGCAGTTACGGGCAGGGGGCAAGGTACGAGCAGTACTTC,CASSYGQGARYEQYF
TRBJ2-1,TRBV19,18,TRBD2,-,TGTGCCAGTAGTATCCGGACTAGCGGGGGTAGGACCTACAATGAGCAGTTCTTC,CASSIRTSGGRTYNEQFF
TRBJ2-1,TRBV4-3,16,-,few,TGCGCCAGCAGCCAATCCGTAGCGGTGCCCTCACATGAGCAGTTCTTC,CASSQSVAVPSHEQFF
TRBJ1-4,TRBV5-1,14,-,-,TGCGCCAGCAGCTTCTACAGGGCTAATGAAAAACTGTTTTTT,CASSFYRANEKLFF
TRBJ2-2,TRBV6-1,11,-,-,TGTGCCAGCAGTGTTTCCGGGGAGCTGTTTTTT,CASSVSGELFF
TRBJ1-1,TRBV4-1,15,-,-,TGCGCCAGCAGCCAAGATTCGGGGCAGGGTTCTGAAGCTTTCTTT,CASSQDSGQGSEAFF
TRBJ2-7,TRBV5-8,12,TRBD2,-,TGTGCCAGCGCTAGCGGGGTCTACGAGCAGTACTTC,CASASGVYEQYF
TRBJ2-3,TRBV28,14,TRBD2,-,TGTGCCAGCAAAATACTAGCGGGAGTTGATACGCAGTATTTT,CASKILAGVDTQYF
TRBJ1-5,TRBV6-6,16,TRBD1,-,TGTGCCAGCAGTTACTCGGCGGGACAGGGGGATCAGCCCCAGCATTTT,CASSYSAGQGDQPQHF
TRBJ2-1,TRBV18,16,-,-,TGTGCCAGCTCACCACCGTACGACCTCTCCTACAATGAGCAGTTCTTC,CASSPPYDLSYNEQFF
TRBJ1-1,TRBV6-5,13,TRBD1,-,TGTGCCAGCAGGGGGACAGCGAACACTGAAGCTTTCTTT,CASRGTANTEAFF
TRBJ2-5,TRBV2,11,-,-,TGTGCCAGCACGAATTCCGAGACCCAGTACTTC,CASTNSETQYF
TRBJ2-3,TRBV7-8,15,-,-,TGTGCCAGCAGCGCCCTAGGGGGGGGCACAGATACGCAGTATTTT,CASSALGGGTDTQYF
TRBJ2-7,TRBV5-5,16,-,-,TGTGCCAGCACATTTTTACCATCCGTTCAGGCCTACGAGCAGTACTTC,CASTFLPSVQAYEQYF
TRBJ2-5,TRBV7-8,14,TRBD2,-,TGTGCCAGCAGCTTAGCGGGGGGGAAGGAGACCCAGTACTTC,CASSLAGGKETQYF
TRBJ2-7,TRBV6-6,11,-,-,TGTGCCAGCAGTGACGTCTACGAGCAGTACTTC,CASSDVYEQYF
TRBJ1-4,TRBV18,15,TRBD1,-,TGTGCCAGCTCACCAAGGGACAGGGGAAATGAAAAACTGTTTTTT,CASSPRDRGNEKLFF
TRBJ2-7,TRBV6-1,15,-,once,TGTGCCAGCACCGGATTAGGCCCGAGCTCCTACGAGCAGTACTTC,CASTGLGPSSYEQYF
TRBJ2-7,TRBV4-1,13,-,-,TGCGCCAGCAGCCAAGTGGAGGGCAACGAGCAGTACTTC,CASSQVEGNEQYF
TRBJ2-7,TRBV11-1,12,-,-,TGTGCCAGCAGCTCAGCTAGCTACGAGCAGTACTTC,CASSSASYEQYF
TRBJ1-2,TRBV7-9,16,-,-,TGTGCCAGCAGCTTACCCGCCCCCAGGGACTTTTATGGCTACACCTTC,CASSLPAPRDFYGYTF
TRBJ2-7,TRBV15,14,-,-,TGTGCCACCAGCAGAGTAGGGGTCTCCTACGAGCAGTACTTC,CATSRVGVSYEQYF
TRBJ1-3,TRBV11-2,16,-,-,TGTGCCAGCAGCTTAGATCCAGGGGTAGCCGGAAACACCATATATTTT,CASSLDPGVAGNTIYF
TRBJ2-7,TRBV30,12,-,-,TGTGCCTGGGAGTGGAACTCCTACGAGCAGTACTTC,CAWEWNSYEQYF
TRBJ2-4,TRBV28,14,-,-,TGTGCCAGCAGTTCGACGGTAGCCAAAAACATTCAGTACTTC,CASSSTVAKNIQYF
TRBJ1-5,TRBV2,17,TRBD1,-,TGTGCCAGCAGCCCGGGACAGGGAAAGAGTTTCGACCAGCCCCAGCATTTT,CASSPGQGKSFDQPQHF
TRBJ2-7,TRBV5-5,14,-,-,TGTGCCAGCAGCTTGTATGGTAATCGCGACGAGCAGTACTTC,CASSLYGNRDEQYF
TRBJ2-7,TRBV6-6,11,-,-,TGTGCCAGCAGTCTCGGGTACGAGCAGTACTTC,CASSLGYEQYF
TRBJ2-2,TRBV5-1,17,-,-,TGCGCCAGCAGCTTGGAGGGTGCCCTCGCGAACACCGGGGAGCTGTTTTTT,CASSLEGALANTGELFF
TRBJ1-4,TRBV4-3,13,-,once,TGCGCCAGCAGCCAAGATAGGTTGGGGCCCGGGTTTTTT,CASSQDRLGPGFF